Below are 22 T cell receptor beta chains sequenced from a single sample in a study of blood T cell repertoires in COVID-19. Data came from immunoSEQ multiplex PCR; TCRdb stores just in-frame clones and leaves some out. Of some 400,000 clones listed, 81% are singletons. The sequencing sample was made of peripheral blood. Source of these receptors: a human donor with acute or convalescent COVID-19. The donor label of this sample is uncertain.

This rearrangement joins TRBV11-2 to TRBJ1-4; possible D gene TRBD1, 5 bases. Germline V lookup: CDR1 SGHAT, CDR2 FQNNGV. The CDR3 loop spans 16 amino acids. The ends were cut back, 0 bases at V and 4 bases at J, with 12 bases in the middle. CDR3 residues: CASSLDRGLGNEKLFF. CDR3 nucleotides: TGTGCCAGCAGCTTAGATCGGGGGTTGGGTAATGAAAAACTGTTTTTT.

CDR3 bases: TGTGCCACCAGCAGAGATTGGGGCCAGAGCATTCAGTACTTC. Translating it yields CATSRDWGQSIQYF. The J gene is TRBJ2-4, the V gene TRBV15; weak D call: TRBD1 (5 bases). Between the trimmed V and J ends, which lost 0 bases and 9 bases, there was a span of 12 bases. The V gene's germline CDR1 is LNHNV and CDR2 YYDKDF (reference sequence). CDR3 length: 14 residues.

The V and J genes are TRBV25-1 and TRBJ1-3; 7 nucleotides line up with TRBD1. V gave up 4 bases and J gave up 6 bases; unmatched junction bases: 6. CDR1 MGHDK and CDR2 SYGVNS come from the germline V gene. CDR3 length equals 14 residues. CDR3 sequence: CASSGDSRPNTIYF. The CDR3 DNA reads as TGTGCCAGCAGTGGGGACAGCCGTCCAAACACCATATATTTT.

V gene TRBV7-9 combines with J gene TRBJ1-1; D unclear. CDR3 length: 12 amino acids. V was cut by 2 bases and J by 8 bases, with 9 bases left in between. CDR1 and CDR2 (germline): SEHNR, FQNEAQ (reference sequence). The CDR3 sequence: CASSLPTIEAFF. As DNA, the CDR3 is TGTGCCAGCAGCTTACCCACTATCGAAGCTTTCTTT.

This clone came up many times. The chain links TRBV2 to TRBJ2-2; TRBD1 matches 7 bases. This CDR3 is built from 14 residues. Per germline, CDR1 SNHLY and CDR2 FYNNEI. With V trimmed by 6 bases and J by 4 bases, 5 bases remained unmatched. Here the CDR3 reads CASSWGQPTGELFF. In DNA form, the CDR3 reads TGTGCCAGCAGCTGGGGACAGCCCACCGGGGAGCTGTTTTTT. Drawing the rest from reference TRBV2 and TRBJ2-2, the complete variable domain is EPEVTQTPSHQVTQMGQEVILRCVPISNHLYFYWYRQILGQKVEFLVSFYNNEISEKSEIFDDQFSVERPDGSNFTLKIRSTKLEDSAMYFCASSWGQPTGELFFGEGSRLTVL.

V and J are TRBV2 and TRBJ2-1; 7 nucleotides line up with TRBD1. This CDR3 is built from 15 residues. V was clipped by 6 bases and J by 4 bases; unmatched bases: 9. CDR1 and CDR2 from the germline V gene are SNHLY and FYNNEI. The CDR3 DNA follows: TGTGCCAGCAGCCAAAGGGGGCTAGAATACAATGAGCAGTTCTTC. This encodes CASSQRGLEYNEQFF. The variable domain in full, with the rest retrieved from reference TRBV2 and TRBJ2-1, is EPEVTQTPSHQVTQMGQEVILRCVPISNHLYFYWYRQILGQKVEFLVSFYNNEISEKSEIFDDQFSVERPDGSNFTLKIRSTKLEDSAMYFCASSQRGLEYNEQFFGPGTRLTVL.

This sequence joins TRBV27 and TRBJ1-1; D is perhaps TRBD1 (6 bases). CDR3 length: 13 residues. Trimming left V 6 bases short and J 5 bases short, with 13 bases between. From germline, CDR1 is MNHEY and CDR2 SMNVEV (reference sequence). As DNA, the CDR3 is TGTGCCAGCAGCGAAGGGGGTTTGACTGAAGCTTTCTTT. Translation gives CASSEGGLTEAFF.

The chain joins TRBV4-1 to TRBJ2-5; perhaps TRBD2 as D (5 bases). CDR3 length: 14 amino acids. V shed 0 bases and J shed 10 bases, with 15 bases lying between them. Germline lookup yields CDR1 MGHRA and CDR2 YSYEKL. In DNA, the CDR3 is TGCGCCAGCAGCCAAGATGAGGGCCGAAGGAGCCAGTACTTC. Its protein product is CASSQDEGRRSQYF.

The V call is TRBV29-1, the J call TRBJ1-5; 10 positions match TRBD1. The CDR3 consists of 12 residues. Germline values: CDR1 SQVTM, CDR2 ANQGSEA. Unmatched junction bases numbered 4, after V lost 7 bases and J lost 7 bases. The CDR3 spells CSAGTGDQPQHF. In nucleotides, the CDR3 is TGCAGCGCTGGGACAGGGGACCAGCCCCAGCATTTT.

The chain joins TRBV18 to TRBJ2-7, with TRBD1 matching 11 bases. The germline gives CDR1 KGHSH, CDR2 LQKENI. This CDR3 contains 13 residues. Trimming at V came to 5 bases and at J to 7 bases, leaving 4 bases not matched to a gene. The CDR3 nucleotides read TGTGCCAGCTCATCGGACAGGGGGCGGGAGCAGTACTTC. Encoded protein: CASSSDRGREQYF. Full variable domain (outside the CDR3, taken from reference TRBV18 and TRBJ2-7): NAGVMQNPRHLVRRRGQEARLRCSPMKGHSHVYWYRQLPEEGLKFMVYLQKENIIDESGMPKERFSAEFPKEGPSILRIQQVVRGDSAAYFCASSSDRGREQYFGPGTRLTVT.

The gene calls are TRBV27 and TRBJ1-2, with a possible D match to TRBD1 (5 bases). V dropped 5 bases and J dropped 8 bases, with 12 bases sitting between them. The germline V gene encodes CDR1 MNHEY and CDR2 SMNVEV (reference sequence). The CDR3 is 12 residues long. Here the CDR3 DNA reads TGTGCCAGCAGTCCCTCAGGGAAAGGCTACACCTTC. Translating it yields CASSPSGKGYTF.

The V call is TRBV15, the J call TRBJ1-6; D is undetermined. There are 15 residues in the CDR3. Looked up from germline, CDR1 is LNHNV and CDR2 is YYDKDF (reference sequence). V lost 0 bases and J 5 bases, leaving 8 bases between the germline ends. CDR3 in amino acids: CATSRDLANNSPLHF. CDR3 nucleotide sequence: TGTGCCACCAGCAGAGATTTGGCAAATAATTCACCCCTCCACTTT.

The V gene is TRBV6-4, the J gene TRBJ1-5; 7 bases fit TRBD1. V trimming: 2 bases; J trimming: 0 bases; junction bases outside the gene matches: 10. CDR3 length equals 18 residues. Looked up from germline, CDR1 is MRHNA and CDR2 is SNTAGT. The CDR3 sequence is CASSDGRLGQNSNQPQHF. The CDR3 DNA sequence: TGTGCCAGCAGTGACGGTCGCCTGGGACAGAATAGCAATCAGCCCCAGCATTTT.

V usage is TRBV3-1 (or the pseudogene TRBV3-2) and J usage is TRBJ1-3; D is uncertain. CDR3 size: 12 residues. Germline CDR1 and CDR2: LGHDT and YNNKEL (reference sequence). V lost 1 base and J lost 8, with 6 bases in between. The CDR3 reads CASSQVPDTIYF. The CDR3 DNA reads as TGTGCCAGCAGCCAAGTTCCGGACACCATATATTTT.

The V and J genes are TRBV30 and TRBJ1-4; a weak D match, TRBD1 (5 bases). This CDR3 comprises 17 residues. Germline V gene data show CDR1 as GTSNPN and CDR2 as SVGIG (reference sequence). V was clipped by 0 bases and J by 0 bases, with 14 bases between them. CDR3 sequence reads: CAWSVGVGPATNEKLFF. CDR3 bases: TGTGCCTGGAGTGTTGGGGTGGGGCCGGCAACTAATGAAAAACTGTTTTTT. Complete variable domain (other parts from reference TRBV30 and TRBJ1-4): SQTIHQWPATLVQPVGSPLSLECTVEGTSNPNLYWYRQAAGRGLQLLFYSVGIGQISSEVPQNLSASRPQDRQFILSSKKLLLSDSGFYLCAWSVGVGPATNEKLFFGSGTQLSVL.

The V and J genes are TRBV27 and TRBJ1-1, with a tentative D call TRBD1 (5 bases). The V end was cut by 7 bases, the J end by 0 bases, with 9 bases between. CDR1 is MNHEY, CDR2 SMNVEV, per germline (reference sequence). CDR3 length: 13 amino acids. CDR3 loop: CASTGGMNTEAFF. CDR3 nucleotide sequence: TGTGCCAGCACCGGGGGGATGAACACTGAAGCTTTCTTT.

This clone was detected only once. V gene TRBV7-8 combines with J gene TRBJ1-2; TRBD1 agrees at 8 bases. J lost 7 bases, V lost 2 bases, and 6 bases had no gene match. The germline V gene has CDR1 SGHVS and CDR2 FQNEAQ. CDR3 length equals 14 residues. This CDR3 reads CASSLWSGGGGYTF. CDR3 nucleotide sequence: TGTGCCAGCAGCTTATGGTCAGGGGGCGGTGGCTACACCTTC.

The V call is TRBV5-1, the J call TRBJ2-2, with 8 bases that match TRBD1. This CDR3 region has 16 residues. V shed 4 bases, J shed 8 bases, and the junction held 13 bases outside the gene matches. Germline V gives CDR1 SGHRS, CDR2 YFSETQ. CDR3 DNA: TGCGCCAGCAGCCAGTCGGGACAGGTGAATTCGGGGGAGCTGTTTTTT. Its translation: CASSQSGQVNSGELFF.

The chain links TRBV3-1 (or the pseudogene TRBV3-2) to TRBJ1-5; the match to TRBD1 covers 9 bases. Trimming at V came to 4 bases and at J to 2 bases, leaving 6 bases not matched to a gene. Germline V gene sequence: CDR1 LGHDT, CDR2 YNNKEL (reference sequence). The CDR3 contains 16 residues. This CDR3 is CASSLTGGAGNQPQHF. The CDR3 bases are TGTGCCAGCAGCCTTACAGGGGGCGCGGGCAATCAGCCCCAGCATTTT.

A single count supports this clone. The chain couples TRBV5-1 to TRBJ2-5; 8 bases match TRBD1. Germline trimming cut 4 bases from V and 0 bases from J; bases unmatched to any gene: 5. In germline, CDR1 is SGHRS, CDR2 YFSETQ. The CDR3 spans 15 residues. CDR3 amino acids: CASSRVQGDQETQYF. The CDR3 nucleotides are TGCGCCAGCAGCAGAGTACAGGGGGACCAAGAGACCCAGTACTTC.

V gene TRBV6-1 combines with J gene TRBJ1-2; D gene uncertain. Per the germline V gene, CDR1 is MNHNS and CDR2 is SASEGT. V lost 3 bases to trimming and J lost 2 bases, with 22 bases between them. The CDR3 is 18 amino acids. The CDR3 loop is CASSDRPAAFQANYGYTF. CDR3 coding DNA: TGTGCCAGCAGTGATCGGCCAGCGGCCTTTCAAGCGAACTATGGCTACACCTTC.

The chain recombines TRBV7-2 with TRBJ1-1, with D unresolved. V lost 5 bases to trimming and J lost 3 bases, with 13 bases between them. The CDR3 spans 14 residues. Germline V gene lookup returns CDR1 SGHTA and CDR2 FQGNSA. The CDR3 DNA is TGTGCCAGCAGCGAAGCGGTGGGGTACACTGAAGCTTTCTTT. Encoded protein: CASSEAVGYTEAFF. Full variable domain (rest looked up from reference TRBV7-2 and TRBJ1-1): GAGVSQSPSNKVTEKGKDVELRCDPISGHTALYWYRQSLGQGLEFLIYFQGNSAPDKSGLPSDRFSAERTGGSVSTLTIQRTQQEDSAVYLCASSEAVGYTEAFFGQGTRLTVV.